The 2 T cell receptor beta chains in this list originate from one sample, sequenced in a study of beta chain features in type 1 diabetes. Sequencing targeted expressed TCRB transcripts, as all isolated RNA had been reverse transcribed. Sequencing was performed with immunoSEQ multiplex PCR; in TCRdb, only in-frame clones are kept and a portion is missing. The sample lists roughly 400,000 clones, around 16% occurring once. The sequenced material came from naive CD4+ T cells from blood. The receptors here all came from a woman between 18 and 29 years old in good health.

This clone appeared a few times. V is TRBV29-1 and J is TRBJ2-3; 7 nucleotides match TRBD1. Trimming cost V 6 bases and J 2 bases; bases outside gene matches: 5. This CDR3 spans 13 amino acids. CDR1 and CDR2 from the germline V gene are SQVTM and ANQGSEA. The CDR3 sequence is CSVSTGVTDTQYF. As DNA, the CDR3 is TGCAGCGTCTCCACAGGGGTCACAGATACGCAGTATTTT.

V is TRBV6-5 and J is TRBJ2-5; 7 nucleotides align to TRBD2. The length of the CDR3 is 16 residues. CDR1 is MNHEY, CDR2 SVGAGI, per germline. Trimming cost V 2 bases and J 2 bases; bases outside gene matches: 8. DNA of the CDR3: TGTGCCAGCAGTTACAAGTCTAGCGGCCCTCAAGAGACCCAGTACTTC. Translated: CASSYKSSGPQETQYF.